This is a list of T cell receptor beta chains from one sample in a study of response to subunit inactivated influenza vaccine. A single record per CDR3 protein comes from TCRdb applying MiXCR to the RT-PCR reads. The data show roughly 780,000 distinct CDR3 sequences, 15% to 20% seen once. The material sequenced was PBMCs from blood, taken 5 days after vaccination. These receptors came from a man between 45 and 60 years old who received an inactivated influenza vaccine. Both conserved end residues are part of each CDR3. D genes are given only for firm matches. Part of the rows lack a size; the others show once, few, many or a class for expanded clones.

CDR3 protein,CDR3 DNA,V gene,clone size,J gene,D gene
CSASPGTGSYEQYF,TGCAGTGCGTCCCCGGGGACAGGCTCTTACGAGCAGTACTTC,TRBV20-1,NA,TRBJ2-7,TRBD1
CSGTGAKETQYF,TGCAGTGGTACAGGGGCGAAGGAGACCCAGTACTTC,TRBV20-1,NA,TRBJ2-5,TRBD1
CASNTPRDRAKNIQYF,TGTGCCAGCAACACCCCGAGGGACAGGGCCAAAAACATTCAGTACTTC,TRBV28,NA,TRBJ2-4,TRBD1
CASSPGQGDQPQHF,TGCGCCAGCAGCCCGGGACAGGGAGATCAGCCCCAGCATTTT,TRBV5-1,few,TRBJ1-5,TRBD1
CASSLLGWGRSNEQFF,TGTGCCAGCAGCTTACTCGGGTGGGGGCGCTCCAATGAGCAGTTCTTC,TRBV7-8,few,TRBJ2-1,NA
CASSRDPLNYEQYF,TGTGCCAGCAGCCGGGACCCCCTCAACTACGAGCAGTACTTC,TRBV7-2,NA,TRBJ2-7,NA
CASSQESGGTYEQYF,TGCGCCAGCAGCCAAGAGTCCGGGGGAACCTACGAGCAGTACTTC,TRBV4-3,NA,TRBJ2-7,NA
CATSRDRVGSEQYF,TGTGCCACCAGCAGAGATCGGGTAGGGAGCGAGCAGTACTTC,TRBV15,NA,TRBJ2-7,NA
CASSLGQGKTALHF,TGCGCCAGCAGCTTAGGACAGGGAAAAACCGCCCTCCACTTT,TRBV5-1,NA,TRBJ1-6,TRBD1
CASSPQRRGLANYGYTF,TGCGCCAGCAGCCCACAACGTCGCGGCTTAGCTAACTATGGCTACACCTTC,TRBV5-1,few,TRBJ1-2,NA